Listed here are 22 T cell receptor beta chains from one sample, sequenced in a study of CD8 T cells in ankylosing spondylitis. TCRdb called the 5' RACE reads again in MiXCR, with one record for every CDR3 protein. The table shows almost 250,000 distinct CDR3 sequences, with under 35% occurring only once. The source material was blood, either unsorted or a sorted T cell fraction (not recorded which). The receptors here all came from a male donor with ankylosing spondylitis or in good health (not recorded which).

Only a few counts were recorded for this clonotype. The V call is TRBV27, the J call TRBJ1-5; D is unresolved. The V gene lost 2 bases and the J gene lost 0 bases, with 11 bases spanning the gap. Germline loops: CDR1 MNHEY, CDR2 SMNVEV (reference sequence). The CDR3 spans 16 residues. Here the CDR3 DNA reads TGTGCCAGCAGTTTAGGGTGGCCGAATAGCAATCAGCCCCAGCATTTT. Amino acids: CASSLGWPNSNQPQHF.

V and J are TRBV5-6 and TRBJ2-7, with 7 nucleotides matching TRBD1. Trimming took 3 bases from V and 2 from J; bases not matched to a gene: 8. In germline, CDR1 is SGHDT, CDR2 YYEEEE. The CDR3 sequence is 15 residues long. DNA for the CDR3: TGTGCCAGCAGCTGGCCCACGGGACAGACCTACGAGCAGTACTTC. It codes for CASSWPTGQTYEQYF.

This chain uses TRBV12-3 or TRBV12-4 with TRBJ1-5, with TRBD1 as a possible D gene (6 bases). The CDR3 extends over 15 amino acids. V lost 6 bases to trimming and J lost 0 bases, with 12 bases between them. The CDR3 loop is CASSGRDTSNQPQHF. The CDR3 coding sequence is TGTGCCAGCAGCGGACGGGACACTAGCAATCAGCCCCAGCATTTT.

This clonotype was seen a handful of times. V and J are TRBV29-1 and TRBJ2-7; D perhaps matches TRBD2 (6 bases). Germline V lookup: CDR1 SQVTM, CDR2 ANQGSEA. The CDR3 runs to 13 residues. Trimming cost V 6 bases and J 1 base, with 13 bases left between them. In nucleotides, the CDR3 is TGCAGCGTGCGGGACGTTCAATCCTACGAGCAGTACTTC. Its translation: CSVRDVQSYEQYF.

This clonotype was observed many times. The rearrangement uses TRBV7-9 and TRBJ2-1; a weak D match, TRBD2 (5 bases). The germline gives CDR1 SEHNR, CDR2 FQNEAQ (reference sequence). Trimming took off 7 bases at V and 5 bases at J, with 12 bases between the two ends. CDR3 size: 13 residues. The CDR3 region has the DNA TGTGCCAGCAACCACCGGGAAAACAATGAGCAGTTCTTC. The encoded protein is CASNHRENNEQFF.

CDR3 in DNA: TGTGCCAGCAGCCCCGCGGGTCTCGGCTACGAGCAGTACTTC. Its translation is CASSPAGLGYEQYF. The V gene is TRBV5-6, the J gene TRBJ2-7; maybe TRBD2 (5 bases). Trimming removed 4 bases from V and 3 bases from J, with 14 bases in between. From germline, CDR1 is SGHDT and CDR2 YYEEEE. This CDR3 comprises 14 residues.

This clonotype has only a few counts. This chain links TRBV4-2 with TRBJ2-7; D is possibly TRBD2 (5 bases). Trimming took off 0 bases at V and 6 bases at J, with 15 bases between the two ends. The CDR3 totals 15 residues. The germline gives CDR1 LGHNA, CDR2 YNFKEQ. CDR3 coding DNA: TGTGCCAGCAGCCAAGATAGAGGGCAGGTGGTCGAGCAGTACTTC. Its protein is CASSQDRGQVVEQYF.

The table lists this clonotype with a few counts. This chain links TRBV20-1 with TRBJ2-7, with D possibly matching TRBD1 (5 bases). Germline V gene sequence: CDR1 DFQATT, CDR2 SNEGSKA (reference sequence). Trimming shortened V by 0 bases and J by 10 bases, and 13 bases separated the two germline ends. The length of the CDR3 is 12 residues. DNA of the CDR3: TGCAGTGCTAGAGAATGGGGCCCAGGCCAGTACTTC. Its translation: CSAREWGPGQYF.

The chain joins TRBV7-9 to TRBJ2-1, with D possibly being TRBD2 (5 bases). V lost 6 bases and J 9 bases, leaving 18 bases between the germline ends. Germline CDR1 SEHNR, CDR2 FQNEAQ (reference sequence). CDR3 length equals 14 residues. The CDR3 spells CASRKADGEREQFF. The CDR3 DNA is TGTGCCAGCAGGAAAGCCGACGGGGAACGTGAGCAGTTCTTC.

The chain is built from TRBV20-1 and TRBJ2-1, with D tentatively TRBD2 (6 bases). The V end was cut by 2 bases, the J end by 8 bases, with 16 bases between. From germline, CDR1 is DFQATT and CDR2 SNEGSKA (reference sequence). The CDR3 is 14 residues long. The CDR3 loop reads CSARSERVSYEQFF. CDR3 bases: TGCAGTGCTAGATCGGAGCGGGTTTCCTATGAGCAGTTCTTC.

The V gene is TRBV5-1, the J gene TRBJ2-3; tentatively, D is TRBD2 (5 bases). Germline V gene data show CDR1 as SGHRS and CDR2 as YFSETQ. This CDR3 has 11 residues. V lost 10 bases and J 5 bases, leaving 11 bases between the germline ends. In nucleotides, the CDR3 is TGCGCCGTCAGTGAGGGAGATACGCAGTATTTT. This encodes CAVSEGDTQYF.

The genes are TRBV12-3 or TRBV12-4 and TRBJ2-1, with a weak D call TRBD2 (6 bases). V was clipped by 8 bases and J by 0 bases, with 17 bases between them. There are 16 residues in the CDR3. CDR3 sequence reads: CASRDSGLSSYNEQFF. CDR3 sequence (DNA): TGTGCCAGCCGGGATTCGGGACTCAGCTCCTACAATGAGCAGTTCTTC.

The rearrangement links TRBV5-1 to TRBJ2-1, with D possibly matching TRBD2 (5 bases). V was cut by 0 bases and J by 4 bases, with 5 bases left in between. Germline assignment: CDR1 SGHRS and CDR2 YFSETQ. The CDR3 is 13 amino acids. The CDR3 region is CASSLGEYNEQFF. As DNA, the CDR3 is TGCGCCAGCAGCTTGGGGGAGTACAATGAGCAGTTCTTC.

This chain links TRBV28 with TRBJ2-1, with TRBD2 matching over 7 bases. This CDR3 region has 16 residues. Germline V lookup: CDR1 MDHEN, CDR2 SYDVKM. The V and J ends lost 4 bases and 7 bases, in that order; junction bases with no gene match: 13. CDR3 sequence (DNA): TGTGCCAGCAGTTCCATAACTAGCGCGGCAGGGAATGAGCAGTTCTTC. The encoded protein is CASSSITSAAGNEQFF.

The chain uses TRBV5-5 and TRBJ2-3, with 8 bases matching TRBD2. The CDR3 runs to 17 residues. Germline V gene data show CDR1 as SGHKS and CDR2 as YYEKEE (reference sequence). After removal of 0 bases from V and 0 bases from J, the junction contained 6 bases not matched to a gene. DNA of the CDR3: TGTGCCAGCAGCTTGGAGGTAGCGGGAACTAGCACAGATACGCAGTATTTT. The encoded protein is CASSLEVAGTSTDTQYF.

This clonotype appeared a few times. The rearrangement uses TRBV5-1 and TRBJ1-1; 10 nucleotides agree with TRBD1. J gave up 3 bases and V 3 bases, and 5 bases lay outside the gene matches. The CDR3 contains 15 residues. CDR1 and CDR2 (germline): SGHRS, YFSETQ. As DNA, the CDR3 is TGCGCCAGCAGCTGGACAGGGGGGGGTGACACTGAAGCTTTCTTT. It is translated as CASSWTGGGDTEAFF.

The rearrangement joins TRBV7-8 to TRBJ2-7; TRBD1 matches at 7 bases. V gave up 4 bases and J gave up 3 bases; unmatched junction bases: 15. The CDR3 contains 17 residues. Germline V gene data show CDR1 as SGHVS and CDR2 as FQNEAQ. CDR3: CASSSETGTAFIYEQYF. The CDR3 DNA follows: TGTGCCAGCAGCTCAGAAACCGGGACAGCGTTCATCTACGAGCAGTACTTC.

Regarding this clonotype: A much bigger clone sits one base away, suggesting this may be a read error. The CDR3, as DNA: TGTGCCAGCGGGAGCACAGATACGCAGTATTTT. This sequence encodes CASGSTDTQYF. The chain is built from TRBV7-9 and TRBJ2-3; no reliable D call. The CDR3 sequence is 11 residues long. Trimming took off 8 bases at V and 0 bases at J, with 3 bases between the two ends. Germline-derived CDR1 and CDR2 are SEHNR and FQNEAQ (reference sequence).

This clonotype was seen only a few times. This chain uses TRBV5-1 with TRBJ2-7; D may be TRBD1 (5 bases). Germline V gene data show CDR1 as SGHRS and CDR2 as YFSETQ. Trimming left V 2 bases short and J 2 bases short, with 11 bases between. The CDR3 contains 14 residues. The CDR3 DNA follows: TGCGCCAGCAGCTTTGATACAGGTGCCTACGAGCAGTACTTC. It codes for CASSFDTGAYEQYF.

In its sample, this clonotype was seen a few times. CDR3 region: CAWRIGANTEAFF. In DNA form, the CDR3 reads TGTGCCTGGAGGATAGGAGCGAACACTGAAGCTTTCTTT. V usage is TRBV12-3 or TRBV12-4 and J usage is TRBJ1-1; D uncertain. V was pared by 11 bases and J by 1 base, with 14 bases between. The length of the CDR3 is 13 residues.

A remark on this clonotype: This sequence may be a read error, since a much larger clone differs from it by one base. The V and J genes are TRBV20-1 and TRBJ2-1; 8 nucleotides line up with TRBD1. The CDR3 sequence is 17 residues long. The germline V gene encodes CDR1 DFQATT and CDR2 SNEGSKA (reference sequence). CDR3 residues: CCALDRVRLSSYNEQFF. CDR3 coding DNA: TGCTGTGCTTTGGACAGGGTCCGCCTTAGCTCCTACAATGAGCAGTTCTTC.

This clonotype was detected a few times. CDR3 loop: CASSNGQRLGVEAFF. Here the CDR3 DNA reads TGTGCCAGCAGCAACGGACAGCGCCTGGGCGTTGAAGCTTTCTTT. The rearrangement uses TRBV5-5 and TRBJ1-1, with a tentative D call TRBD1 (6 bases). This CDR3 spans 15 amino acids. From germline, CDR1 is SGHKS and CDR2 YYEKEE (reference sequence). V lost 4 bases and J 7 bases, leaving 20 bases between the germline ends.